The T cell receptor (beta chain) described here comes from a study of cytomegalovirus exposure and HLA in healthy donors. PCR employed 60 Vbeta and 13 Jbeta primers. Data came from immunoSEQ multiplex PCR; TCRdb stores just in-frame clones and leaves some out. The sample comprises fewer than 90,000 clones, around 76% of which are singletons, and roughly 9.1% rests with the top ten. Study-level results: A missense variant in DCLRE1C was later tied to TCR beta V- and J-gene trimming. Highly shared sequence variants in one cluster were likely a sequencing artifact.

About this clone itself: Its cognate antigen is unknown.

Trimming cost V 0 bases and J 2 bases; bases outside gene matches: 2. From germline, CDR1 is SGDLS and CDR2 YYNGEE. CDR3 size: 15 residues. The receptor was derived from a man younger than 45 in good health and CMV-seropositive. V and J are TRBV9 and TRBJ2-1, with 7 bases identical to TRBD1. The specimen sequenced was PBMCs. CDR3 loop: CASSVAGTAYNEQFF. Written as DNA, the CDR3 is TGTGCCAGCAGCGTAGCTGGGACAGCCTACAATGAGCAGTTCTTC.